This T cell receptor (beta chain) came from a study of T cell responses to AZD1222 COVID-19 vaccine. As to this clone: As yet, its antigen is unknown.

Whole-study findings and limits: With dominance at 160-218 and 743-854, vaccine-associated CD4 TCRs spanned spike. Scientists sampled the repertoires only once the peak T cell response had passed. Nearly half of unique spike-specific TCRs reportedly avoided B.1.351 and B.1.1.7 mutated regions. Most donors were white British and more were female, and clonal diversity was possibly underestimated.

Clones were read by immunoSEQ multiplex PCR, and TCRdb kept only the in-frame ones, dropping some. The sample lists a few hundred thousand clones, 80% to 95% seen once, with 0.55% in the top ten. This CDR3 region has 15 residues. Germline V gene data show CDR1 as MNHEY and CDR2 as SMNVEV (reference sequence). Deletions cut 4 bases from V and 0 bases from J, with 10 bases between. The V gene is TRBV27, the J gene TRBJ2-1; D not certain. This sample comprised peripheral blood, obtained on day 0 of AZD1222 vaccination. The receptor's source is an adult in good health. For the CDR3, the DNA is TGTGCCAGCAGTTCCTCTACCAGCTCCTACAATGAGCAGTTCTTC. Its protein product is CASSSSTSSYNEQFF.